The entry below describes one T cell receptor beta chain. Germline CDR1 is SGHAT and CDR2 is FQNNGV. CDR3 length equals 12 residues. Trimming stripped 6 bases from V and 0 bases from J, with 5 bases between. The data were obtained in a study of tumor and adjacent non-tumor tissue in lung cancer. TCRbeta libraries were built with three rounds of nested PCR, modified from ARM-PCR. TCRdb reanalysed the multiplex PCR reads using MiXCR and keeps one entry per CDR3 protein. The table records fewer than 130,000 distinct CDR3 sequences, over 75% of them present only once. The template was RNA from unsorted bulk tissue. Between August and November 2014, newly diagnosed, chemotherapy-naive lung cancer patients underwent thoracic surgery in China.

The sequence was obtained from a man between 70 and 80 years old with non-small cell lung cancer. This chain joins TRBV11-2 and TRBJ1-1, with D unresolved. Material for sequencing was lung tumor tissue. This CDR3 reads CASSVMNTEAFF. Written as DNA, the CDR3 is TGTGCCAGCAGTGTGATGAACACTGAAGCTTTCTTT.